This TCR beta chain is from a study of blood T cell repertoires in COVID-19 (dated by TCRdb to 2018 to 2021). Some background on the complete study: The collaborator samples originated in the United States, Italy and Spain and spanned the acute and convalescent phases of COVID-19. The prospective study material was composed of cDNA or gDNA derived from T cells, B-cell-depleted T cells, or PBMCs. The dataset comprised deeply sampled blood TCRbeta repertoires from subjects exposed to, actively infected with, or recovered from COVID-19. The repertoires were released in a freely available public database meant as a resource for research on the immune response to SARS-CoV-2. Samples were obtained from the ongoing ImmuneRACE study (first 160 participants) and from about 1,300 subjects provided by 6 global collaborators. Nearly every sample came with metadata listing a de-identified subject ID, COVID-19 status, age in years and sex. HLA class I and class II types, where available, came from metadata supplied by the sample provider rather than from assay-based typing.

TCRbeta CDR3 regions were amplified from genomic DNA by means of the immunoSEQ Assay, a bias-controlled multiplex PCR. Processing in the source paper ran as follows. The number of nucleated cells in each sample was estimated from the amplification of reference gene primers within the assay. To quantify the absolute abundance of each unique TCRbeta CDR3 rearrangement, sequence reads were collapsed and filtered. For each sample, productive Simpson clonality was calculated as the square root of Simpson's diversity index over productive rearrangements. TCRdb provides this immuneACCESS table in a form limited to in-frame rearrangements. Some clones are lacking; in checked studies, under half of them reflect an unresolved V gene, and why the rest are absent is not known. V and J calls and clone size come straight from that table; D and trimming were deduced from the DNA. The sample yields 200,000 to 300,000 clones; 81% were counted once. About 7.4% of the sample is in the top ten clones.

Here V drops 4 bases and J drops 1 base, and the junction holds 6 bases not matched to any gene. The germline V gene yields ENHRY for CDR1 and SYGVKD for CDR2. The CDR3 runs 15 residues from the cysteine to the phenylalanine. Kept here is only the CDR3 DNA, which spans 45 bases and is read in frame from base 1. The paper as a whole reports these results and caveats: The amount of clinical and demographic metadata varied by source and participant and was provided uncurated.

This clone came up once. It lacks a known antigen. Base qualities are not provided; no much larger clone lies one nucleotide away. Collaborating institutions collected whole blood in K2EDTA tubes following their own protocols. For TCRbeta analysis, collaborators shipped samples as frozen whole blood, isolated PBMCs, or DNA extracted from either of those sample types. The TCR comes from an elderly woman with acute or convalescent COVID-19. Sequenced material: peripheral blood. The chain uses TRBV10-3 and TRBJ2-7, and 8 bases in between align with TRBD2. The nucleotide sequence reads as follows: TGTGCCATCAGTGGGGGGCCTAGCGGGTCCTACGAGCAGTACTTC. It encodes CAISGGPSGSYEQYF.